This T cell receptor (beta chain) stems from a study of cytomegalovirus exposure and HLA in healthy donors. Germline V CDR1 and CDR2: SGHVS, FNYEAQ. The CDR3 length is 18 residues. There are a few counts of this clone. PCR used 60 Vbeta primers and 13 Jbeta primers. This table comes from immunoSEQ multiplex PCR, and its TCRdb copy is limited to in-frame clones, with some not included. The data show some 180,000 clones, roughly 79% seen once. Sequenced material: PBMCs. The chain uses TRBV7-6 and TRBJ2-5; 8 nucleotides align to TRBD2. TRBJ2-7 matches the DNA end more closely, so the J call is doubtful. The sequence was collected from a male donor in good health and CMV-seronegative. In DNA form, the CDR3 reads TGTGCCAGCAGCTTAGTAGGAGGGATTAGCGGGACGGCGTACGAGCAGTACTTC. Its translation: CASSLVGGISGTAYEQYF.